The T cell receptor beta chain described here comes from a study of T-cell reconstitution after alpha-beta-depleted transplantation in children. For TCRbeta, the library was prepared with unique molecular identifiers. TCRdb reanalysed the PCR reads using MiXCR and keeps one entry per CDR3 protein. The data show hundreds of thousands of distinct CDR3 sequences, less than 15% seen once. As for this clonotype: The antigen remains undetermined.

Study-level points and caveats: After one year, T-cell counts and TCRbeta diversity mostly came from new T cells.

Germline lookup yields CDR1 SGHDT and CDR2 YYEEEE. The V gene lost 4 bases and the J gene lost 9 bases, with 11 bases spanning the gap. The CDR3 length is 12 residues. The sample consisted of PBMCs, taken before TCRalphabeta/CD19-depleted stem cell transplant. The origin of this receptor is a girl aged 2 to 9 with congenital amegakaryocytic thrombocytopenia, due to receive a stem cell transplant. The chain has TRBV5-6 and TRBJ2-1; D gene uncertain. The CDR3 is CASSILSIEQFF. The CDR3 DNA is TGTGCCAGCAGCATTCTGAGCATTGAGCAGTTCTTC.